This T cell receptor beta chain emerged from a study of blood T cell repertoires in COVID-19. About the study: From the United States, Italy and Spain came samples of acute and convalescent COVID-19. Sources were T cells, B-cell-depleted T cells, or PBMCs; the material itself was cDNA or gDNA.

In the study's own analysis: Estimates of nucleated cell counts were drawn from the amplification of reference gene primers. Generated by immunoSEQ multiplex PCR, the TCRdb table keeps only in-frame clones and is missing some. The V and J calls and clone size come from that table; D and trimming were worked out from the DNA. The repertoire holds approximately 180,000 clones, with around 90% as singletons. Trimming took off 2 bases at V and 6 bases at J, with 14 bases between the two ends. Germline CDR1 MNHEY, CDR2 SMNVEV (reference sequence). The CDR3 runs to 16 residues. This TCR was sampled from a woman between 45 and 65 years old with acute or convalescent COVID-19. Sequenced material: peripheral blood. The chain is built from TRBV27 and TRBJ1-6; D unresolved. The CDR3 protein is CASSLRLVSGNSPLHF. The CDR3, as DNA: TGTGCCAGCAGTTTACGCCTGGTCAGTGGTAATTCACCCCTCCACTTT.